This T cell receptor (beta chain) was observed in a study of blood T cell repertoires in COVID-19. Study summary: Samples of COVID-19 (acute and convalescent) were obtained from the United States, Italy and Spain. T cells, B-cell-depleted T cells, or PBMCs supplied cDNA or gDNA.

Original processing notes: Nucleated cell number was recorded as an estimate derived from reference gene primer amplification. The repertoire was sequenced with immunoSEQ multiplex PCR; TCRdb's copy has only in-frame clones and lacks some. The V and J calls and clone size were taken over from that table, and D and trimming were inferred from the DNA. The sample lists some 170,000 clones; more than 75% were seen once. The count of this clone is one. Trimming shortened V by 3 bases and J by 6 bases, and 9 bases separated the two germline ends. CDR1 and CDR2 from the germline V gene are GTSNPN and SVGIG (reference sequence). The CDR3 runs 13 residues.

The sequence was collected from a woman aged 45-65 years with active or convalescent COVID-19. The chain links TRBV30 to TRBJ1-6; D possibly corresponds to TRBD1 (5 bases). Sequenced sample: peripheral blood. CDR3 nucleotides: TGTGCCTGGAGGGGGGGGAGTAATTCACCCCTCCACTTT. Its protein is CAWRGGSNSPLHF.